The clone carrying this T cell receptor beta chain was seen only a few times. Its specificity is not known. The entry originates in a study of T-cell memory formation after mild COVID-19. Across the whole study: TCR clusters were largely donor specific.

Whole-study findings and limits: Cross-reactive memory appears to have joined, as suggested by some responding clones showing up in pre-infection memory. Mainly CM and EM harbored the contracting CD4+ clones; mainly EMRA harbored the CD8+ ones.

MiXCR, applied by TCRdb to the 5' RACE reads, yields one record per CDR3 protein. The table has under 250,000 distinct CDR3 sequences, 15% seen once. The CDR3 sequence is 14 residues long. Germline CDR1 MNHNS, CDR2 SASEGT. The V end lost 0 bases, the J end lost 1 base, and 6 bases lay between the germline ends. J is TRBJ2-5 and V is TRBV6-1; D gene uncertain. Sequencing was done on a sample of PBMCs or a T cell subset sorted from them (not recorded which). The sequence came from an adult woman who had mild COVID-19 (a few samples of this study predate the infection). Cell type and time point are not known. The CDR3 sequence: CASSEAGFQETQYF. Here the CDR3 DNA reads TGTGCCAGCAGTGAAGCCGGTTTCCAAGAGACCCAGTACTTC.